These T cell receptor beta chains were read from a single sample in a study of cytomegalovirus exposure and HLA in healthy donors. Some clones are missing from TCRdb's copy, which holds only in-frame ones; the method was immunoSEQ multiplex PCR. The sample features about 200,000 clones, with about 1.1% in its top ten. The sequencing sample was made of PBMCs. The receptors were gathered from a girl aged 2-15 years in good health and CMV-seropositive. Both conserved end residues are part of each CDR3. The D gene is left open where the match is weak.

d_gene	v_gene	j_gene	len	CDR3aa	CDR3nt
TRBD2	TRBV7-2	TRBJ2-3	16	CASSFRTSGPTDTQYF	TGTGCCAGCAGCTTTCGGACTAGCGGACCCACAGATACGCAGTATTTT
-	TRBV28	TRBJ1-5	15	CASSSQGGSNQPQHF	TGTGCCAGCAGTTCCCAGGGTGGGAGCAATCAGCCCCAGCATTTT
-	TRBV29-1	TRBJ2-1	14	CSVGTSSVNNEQFF	TGCAGCGTTGGGACGTCTAGCGTTAACAATGAGCAGTTCTTC
-	TRBV2	TRBJ2-3	13	CATAGLSTDTQYF	TGTGCCACCGCAGGGTTGAGCACAGATACGCAGTATTTT
TRBD2	TRBV5-4	TRBJ2-1	16	CASSAGLAGEGNEQFF	TGTGCCAGCAGCGCCGGACTAGCGGGAGAAGGGAATGAGCAGTTCTTC
-	TRBV6-1	TRBJ1-5	12	CASRNLNQPQRF	TGTGCCAGCAGGAACCTAAATCAGCCCCAGCGTTTT
TRBD1	TRBV19	TRBJ1-5	17	CASSVYRGEGSNQPQHF	TGTGCCAGTAGTGTTTACAGGGGAGAAGGTAGCAATCAGCCCCAGCATTTT
TRBD1	TRBV11-3	TRBJ1-2	13	CASSLGGQGAMPF	TGTGCCAGCAGCTTAGGGGGCCAGGGGGCGATGCCCTTC
-	TRBV19	TRBJ1-2	13	CASKILDSYGYTF	TGTGCCAGTAAAATATTAGACAGCTATGGCTACACCTTC
-	TRBV7-9	TRBJ1-2	11	CANGGGEGYTF	TGTGCCAACGGCGGAGGGGAAGGCTACACCTTC
-	TRBV5-1	TRBJ2-7	15	CASSLGGTSSYEQYF	TGCGCCAGCAGCTTGGGAGGGACAAGCTCCTACGAGCAGTACTTC
TRBD1	TRBV27	TRBJ1-2	14	CASSYADRDYGYTF	TGTGCCAGCTCCTACGCGGACAGGGACTATGGCTACACCTTC
-	TRBV5-1	TRBJ1-6	13	CASSQGTGFPLHF	TGCGCCAGCAGTCAAGGAACAGGGTTTCCCCTCCACTTT
-	TRBV5-1	TRBJ2-5	14	CASSLGQTKETQYF	TGCGCCAGCAGCTTGGGCCAAACAAAAGAGACCCAGTACTTC
TRBD1	TRBV7-6	TRBJ2-7	15	CASSPRAGGSYEQYF	TGTGCCAGCAGCCCGAGGGCAGGGGGCTCCTACGAGCAGTACTTC
TRBD1	TRBV6-1	TRBJ1-5	14	CASSEGQGFQPQHF	TGTGCCAGCAGTGAAGGACAGGGATTCCAGCCCCAGCATTTT
TRBD1	TRBV7-6	TRBJ2-7	17	CASSTYRGTGERHEQYF	TGTGCCAGCAGCACTTACAGAGGGACAGGGGAGCGACACGAGCAGTACTTC
-	TRBV10-2	TRBJ2-3	13	CASSERGTDTQYF	TGCGCCAGCTCGGAACGGGGCACAGATACGCAGTATTTT
-	TRBV5-6	TRBJ2-7	15	CASSFGTTPSYEQYF	TGTGCCAGCAGCTTTGGGACAACTCCCTCCTACGAGCAGTACTTC
-	TRBV4-1	TRBJ2-1	12	CASSQVMNEQFF	TGCGCCAGCAGCCAAGTTATGAATGAGCAGTTCTTC
TRBD1	TRBV15	TRBJ1-5	16	CATSSRTGKIVQPQHF	TGTGCCACCAGCAGCAGGACAGGGAAAATAGTCCAGCCCCAGCATTTT
-	TRBV29-1	TRBJ1-2	11	CSVDLNYGYTF	TGCAGCGTTGACCTGAACTATGGCTACACCTTC
TRBD1	TRBV5-1	TRBJ2-7	14	CASSHGTGGNEQYF	TGCGCCAGCAGCCACGGGACAGGGGGAAACGAGCAGTACTTC
TRBD2	TRBV5-1	TRBJ2-2	18	CASSFRLAGGPNTGELFF	TGCGCCAGCAGCTTTCGGCTAGCGGGAGGGCCAAACACCGGGGAGCTGTTTTTT
-	TRBV11-2	TRBJ1-4	13	CASSHGFNEKLFF	TGTGCCAGCAGCCACGGGTTTAATGAAAAACTGTTTTTT
TRBD2	TRBV7-2	TRBJ2-1	18	CASSSPRQPSGDYNEQFF	TGTGCCAGCTCCTCCCCCCGCCAACCTAGCGGAGACTACAATGAGCAGTTCTTC
-	TRBV28	TRBJ2-2	14	CASSSPGVPGELFF	TGTGCCAGCAGTTCCCCCGGGGTCCCCGGGGAGCTGTTTTTT
TRBD2	TRBV27	TRBJ2-1	14	CASSMTSGSHEQFF	TGTGCCAGCAGTATGACTAGCGGGAGCCATGAGCAGTTCTTC
TRBD1	TRBV5-1	TRBJ1-4	16	CASSVTPGTGREKLFF	TGCGCCAGCAGCGTTACTCCCGGGACAGGCCGTGAAAAACTGTTTTTT
TRBD2	TRBV7-9	TRBJ2-7	15	CASSPRDYSTYEQYF	TGTGCCAGCAGCCCACGGGACTATTCTACCTACGAGCAGTACTTC
TRBD2	TRBV28	TRBJ2-1	17	CASSLPTSGTSYNEQFF	TGTGCCAGCAGTTTACCGACTAGCGGTACCTCCTACAATGAGCAGTTCTTC
TRBD1	TRBV11-2	TRBJ2-5	13	CASSPTGGETQYF	TGTGCCAGCAGCCCGACAGGGGGAGAGACCCAGTACTTC
-	TRBV28	TRBJ2-1	13	CASSLRGFNEQFF	TGTGCCAGCAGTTTACGCGGGTTCAATGAGCAGTTCTTC
TRBD2	TRBV27	TRBJ2-3	20	CASSLISPGTSGKITDTQYF	TGTGCCAGCAGTTTAATCTCCCCCGGGACTAGTGGAAAGATCACAGATACGCAGTATTTT
TRBD2	TRBV18	TRBJ2-7	16	CASSPKERELQYEQYF	TGTGCCAGCTCACCTAAAGAGCGGGAACTTCAGTACGAGCAGTACTTC
-	TRBV29-1	TRBJ2-4	13	CSVSGLAKNIQYF	TGCAGCGTTTCAGGACTAGCCAAAAACATTCAGTACTTC
TRBD1	TRBV9	TRBJ2-7	15	CASSVEGTGWYEQYF	TGTGCCAGCAGCGTAGAGGGGACAGGGTGGTACGAGCAGTACTTC